Below, 19 T cell receptor beta chains from the same sample are listed, as sequenced in a study of graft-versus-host responses after intestinal transplantation. Here immunoSEQ multiplex PCR was the method, and the copy in TCRdb shows in-frame clones only, minus some. The data contain approximately 90,000 clones, less than 95% of them singletons. No cognate antigen is known for these TCRs. Specimen: unstimulated CD8+ T cells sorted from spleen or lymph node cells, collected before transplant. Source of these receptors: a human donor who was the organ donor for an intestinal transplant.

This chain connects TRBV11-3 to TRBJ2-6; either TRBD1 or TRBD2 may supply D (6 bases each). This CDR3 has 16 residues. Germline loops: CDR1 SGHNT, CDR2 YENEEA. V lost 6 bases and J lost 4, with 16 bases in between. CDR3 amino acids: CASSLTGTLGANVLTF. The DNA for the CDR3 is TGTGCCAGCAGTCTAACAGGGACTTTGGGGGCCAACGTCCTGACTTTC.

The rearrangement uses TRBV4-1 and TRBJ2-7, with D possibly called TRBD1 or TRBD2 (5 bases each). This CDR3 is 14 amino acids long. Trimming removed 4 bases from V and 4 bases from J, with 14 bases in between. Germline lookup yields CDR1 MGHRA and CDR2 YSYEKL. In DNA form, the CDR3 reads TGCGCCAGCAGCCCCCACCCAGGGAGATACGAGCAGTACTTC. It encodes CASSPHPGRYEQYF.

The rearrangement joins TRBV5-5 to TRBJ1-4, with D maybe TRBD1 (5 bases). CDR3 length equals 15 residues. Trimming cost V 5 bases and J 2 bases, with 13 bases left between them. Germline values: CDR1 SGHKS, CDR2 YYEKEE (reference sequence). The CDR3 here is CASSIGVATNEKLFF. In DNA, the CDR3 is TGTGCCAGCAGTATAGGGGTAGCGACTAATGAAAAACTGTTTTTT.

This clone has more than one count but fewer than ten. The rearrangement links TRBV10-2 to TRBJ1-1; D is unclear. The germline V gene encodes CDR1 WSHSY and CDR2 SAAADI. The CDR3 sequence is 13 residues long. V lost 6 bases, J lost 5 bases, and 13 bases lay in between. CDR3 sequence reads: CASREEYGTEAFF. The CDR3 coding sequence is TGCGCCAGCAGGGAGGAATATGGGACTGAAGCTTTCTTT.

Points on this clone: Different DNA sequences within this sample yield the same CDR3. The chain recombines TRBV9 with TRBJ2-7, with D hard to call. This CDR3 contains 14 residues. The V and J ends lost 0 bases and 0 bases respectively, with 7 bases between them. The germline gives CDR1 SGDLS, CDR2 YYNGEE. CDR3 sequence reads: CASSVGQSSYEQYF. CDR3 nucleotides: TGTGCCAGCAGCGTAGGGCAGAGCTCCTACGAGCAGTACTTC.

This chain joins TRBV5-6 and TRBJ2-1; TRBD2 matches 9 bases. CDR1 is SGHDT and CDR2 is YYEEEE in the germline V gene. The CDR3 loop spans 14 amino acids. After removal of 2 bases from V and 5 bases from J, the junction contained 2 bases not matched to a gene. Written as DNA, the CDR3 is TGTGCCAGCAGCTTTCCTAGCGGGAACAATGAGCAGTTCTTC. This gives the protein CASSFPSGNNEQFF.

The chain couples TRBV5-1 to TRBJ2-7, with D perhaps matching TRBD2 (5 bases). The length of the CDR3 is 16 residues. Trimming removed 5 bases from V and 4 bases from J, with 22 bases in between. CDR1 is SGHRS and CDR2 is YFSETQ in the germline V gene. The CDR3 protein is CASSGGVEVREYEQYF. DNA for the CDR3: TGCGCCAGCAGTGGTGGGGTTGAAGTGAGGGAATACGAGCAGTACTTC.

The chain recombines TRBV5-1 with TRBJ2-1; TRBD1 is a possible D gene (5 bases). Trimming cost V 0 bases and J 6 bases, with 10 bases left between them. CDR1 and CDR2 from the germline V gene are SGHRS and YFSETQ. The CDR3 loop spans 14 amino acids. The CDR3 loop is CASSLAQGGNEQFF. In DNA, the CDR3 is TGCGCCAGCAGCTTGGCCCAGGGCGGCAATGAGCAGTTCTTC.

This clone has just a few counts. J is TRBJ2-7 and V is TRBV19; D may be TRBD2 (6 bases). The CDR3 covers 14 residues. Germline V gives CDR1 LNHDA, CDR2 SQIVND (reference sequence). V was cut by 5 bases and J by 2 bases, with 13 bases left in between. The CDR3 loop reads CASSPGPGAYEQYF. In DNA form, the CDR3 reads TGTGCCAGTAGTCCGGGGCCGGGGGCCTACGAGCAGTACTTC. Based on the CDR3 plus reference TRBV19 and TRBJ2-7, the full variable domain is DGGITQSPKYLFRKEGQNVTLSCEQNLNHDAMYWYRQDPGQGLRLIYYSQIVNDFQKGDIAEGYSVSREKKESFPLTVTSAQKNPTAFYLCASSPGPGAYEQYFGPGTRLTVT.

This chain uses TRBV6-1 with TRBJ1-1; 10 nucleotides align to TRBD1. V was pared by 6 bases and J by 5 bases, with 6 bases of the junction left unmatched. CDR3 size: 14 residues. Germline V CDR1 and CDR2: MNHNS, SASEGT. The CDR3 coding sequence is TGTGCCAGCAGCGCTGACAGGGGGCGGACTGAAGCTTTCTTT. Translating gives CASSADRGRTEAFF.

V and J are TRBV2 and TRBJ2-4; D gene ambiguous. This CDR3 contains 15 residues. The germline V gene encodes CDR1 SNHLY and CDR2 FYNNEI. V dropped 2 bases and J dropped 6 bases, with 14 bases sitting between them. CDR3 loop: CASSESRELGNIQYF. In DNA form, the CDR3 reads TGTGCCAGCAGTGAATCTAGGGAATTGGGAAACATTCAGTACTTC.

V usage is TRBV19 and J usage is TRBJ2-1; D ambiguous. There are 13 residues in the CDR3. V gave up 5 bases and J gave up 3 bases, with 8 bases separating them. CDR1 and CDR2 (germline): LNHDA, SQIVND (reference sequence). Written as DNA, the CDR3 is TGTGCCAGTAGTGACCTAATCTACAATGAGCAGTTCTTC. This gives the protein CASSDLIYNEQFF.

In this sample, this clone turned up once. The CDR3 loop reads CASRIRGLNEQFF. The DNA for the CDR3 is TGTGCCAGCAGGATCAGGGGGCTCAATGAGCAGTTCTTC. The V gene is TRBV7-9, the J gene TRBJ2-1; 8 bases are a match to TRBD1. Germline loops: CDR1 SEHNR, CDR2 FQNEAQ (reference sequence). With 6 bases clipped from V and 6 bases from J, the junction kept 4 bases outside the gene matches. The CDR3 contains 13 residues. Full variable domain (outside the CDR3, taken from reference TRBV7-9 and TRBJ2-1): DTGVSQNPRHKITKRGQNVTFRCDPISEHNRLYWYRQTLGQGPEFLTYFQNEAQLEKSRLLSDRFSAERPKGSFSTLEIQRTEQGDSAMYLCASRIRGLNEQFFGPGTRLTVL.

The chain employs TRBV15 and TRBJ2-7; 11 nucleotides match TRBD2. The CDR3 covers 21 residues. J lost 0 bases, V lost 3 bases, and 19 bases had no gene match. CDR1 is LNHNV and CDR2 is YYDKDF in the germline V gene (reference sequence). CDR3 sequence reads: CATSSRSWGTSGTDPSYEQYF. Written as DNA, the CDR3 is TGTGCCACCAGCAGTCGGAGTTGGGGGACTAGCGGAACCGACCCCTCCTACGAGCAGTACTTC.

The gene calls are TRBV6-7 and TRBJ2-7; unclear D gene. TRBV6-7 is placed among ORFs of uncertain function. CDR3 length: 16 amino acids. The germline V and J ends were trimmed by 1 base and 6 bases, with 19 bases remaining between them. The CDR3 loop is CASSYYSGPWRSEQYF. The CDR3 region has the DNA TGTGCCAGCAGTTACTATTCCGGGCCTTGGCGGTCCGAGCAGTACTTC.

The gene calls are TRBV13 and TRBJ2-1, with a possible D match to TRBD2 (5 bases). The CDR3 runs 15 residues. The V gene lost 0 bases and the J gene lost 3 bases, with 9 bases spanning the gap. CDR1 and CDR2 (germline): PRHDT, FYEKMQ (reference sequence). CDR3 protein: CASSLGGSLYNEQFF. The DNA of the CDR3 is TGTGCCAGCAGCTTAGGAGGGAGCCTCTACAATGAGCAGTTCTTC.

The gene calls are TRBV6-4 and TRBJ1-1; D is unclear. This CDR3 is built from 15 residues. Germline V gene data show CDR1 as MRHNA and CDR2 as SNTAGT. The V gene lost 0 bases and the J gene lost 6 bases, with 14 bases spanning the gap. The CDR3 protein is CASSDSYSMASEAFF. The CDR3 bases are TGTGCCAGCAGTGACTCGTACTCCATGGCTTCTGAAGCTTTCTTT.

The chain links TRBV2 to TRBJ2-1; 7 positions match TRBD2. CDR1 is SNHLY, CDR2 FYNNEI, per germline. After removal of 7 bases from V and 0 bases from J, the junction contained 6 bases not matched to a gene. The CDR3 runs to 15 residues. CDR3 nucleotide sequence: TGTGCCAGCAATCCCCTAGCGGACTCCTACAATGAGCAGTTCTTC. It specifies CASNPLADSYNEQFF.

V and J are TRBV6-5 and TRBJ1-2; 7 bases line up with TRBD1. This CDR3 contains 15 residues. Trimming cost V 6 bases and J 4 bases; bases outside gene matches: 11. Germline V CDR1 and CDR2: MNHEY, SVGAGI. CDR3 amino acids: CASSQYGTVPYGYTF. CDR3 nucleotide sequence: TGTGCCAGCAGCCAATACGGGACAGTTCCCTATGGCTACACCTTC.